This T cell receptor (beta chain) was obtained from a study of T cell repertoires in cytomegalovirus infection. About the research overall: From public TCR beta signatures came an indication of both CMV infection and matching HLA type. Findings and limits, study-wide: The response measured ex vivo was dominated by TCR beta clonotypes (HLA-C-restricted and CMV-specific). Of the TCR beta families, the public ones yielded a cumulative frequency that identified carriers of CMV plus the relevant HLA.

Note on this clonotype: Its antigen is unidentified. Compared with germline, one end of the junction differs, possibly owing to a read error.

In TCRdb, the reads were re-called with MiXCR into one record per CDR3 protein. The sample lists nearly 450,000 distinct CDR3 sequences, roughly 30% occurring once. The CDR3 length is 11 residues. Germline CDR1 reads SGHVT; CDR2 reads SQSDAQ. Material: PBMCs. The sequence was obtained from a human donor in good health (CMV status not recorded). Some clones in this sample may be carry-over from other donors' samples. The chain couples TRBV7-4 to TRBJ1-2; D is undetermined. CDR3 residues: CASSLDLDHPF. Written as DNA, the CDR3 is TGTGCCAGCAGCTTAGACCTGGACCACCCCTTC.